The 32 T cell receptor beta chains listed next were all sequenced from one sample in a study of OX40 agonist ivuxolimab in advanced cancers. Only in-frame clones appear in the TCRdb table, and some are missing; sequencing was by immunoSEQ multiplex PCR. Counted here are 48,000 or so clones, 85% to 95% occurring once; the ten biggest clones make up roughly 12%. The specimen comprised CD4+ or CD8+ T cells sorted from blood, sampled in a trial of the OX40 agonist ivuxolimab. These TCRs come from an adult with an advanced solid tumor such as melanoma, head and neck, liver or kidney cancer.

V usage is TRBV7-9 and J usage is TRBJ2-7; D unresolved. The CDR3 extends over 11 amino acids. The germline CDR1 and CDR2 sequences are SEHNR and FQNEAQ (reference sequence). The ends were cut back, 7 bases at V and 6 bases at J, with 10 bases in the middle. The CDR3 coding sequence is TGTGCCAGCATAAAGGGCGGCGAGCAGTACTTC. Protein sequence: CASIKGGEQYF.

As concerns this clone: The sample holds other DNA sequences that translate to the same CDR3. The chain links TRBV7-6 to TRBJ2-5; 9 bases are a match to TRBD1. The junction had 14 bases not matched to a gene; V was cut back by 1 base and J by 5 bases. Per the germline V gene, CDR1 is SGHVS and CDR2 is FNYEAQ. The length of the CDR3 is 18 residues. This CDR3 reads CASSLGIVATGGGETQYF. The CDR3 bases are TGTGCCAGCAGCTTAGGGATCGTCGCCACAGGGGGCGGTGAGACCCAGTACTTC.

This clone was counted once. The chain carries TRBV5-1 and TRBJ2-7; D perhaps matches TRBD1 (5 bases). Trimming took 3 bases from V and 2 from J, leaving 15 bases between them. The CDR3 runs to 15 residues. The germline gives CDR1 SGHRS, CDR2 YFSETQ. The CDR3 bases are TGCGCCAGCAGCTACGACAGAACTCTTCCCTACGAGCAGTACTTC. Translation: CASSYDRTLPYEQYF.

This clone was recorded once. The chain joins TRBV5-6 to TRBJ2-5; D is perhaps TRBD1 (5 bases). CDR3 length: 13 residues. V gave up 1 base and J gave up 5 bases, with 9 bases separating them. Germline V gene data show CDR1 as SGHDT and CDR2 as YYEEEE. This CDR3 reads CASSLSGQETQYF. For the CDR3, the DNA is TGTGCCAGCAGCTTGTCAGGGCAGGAGACCCAGTACTTC.

The chain joins TRBV19 to TRBJ1-5, with D perhaps matching TRBD1 (6 bases). CDR1 and CDR2 (germline): LNHDA, SQIVND (reference sequence). The CDR3 is made up of 15 amino acids. The V and J ends lost 7 bases and 0 bases respectively, with 13 bases between them. The CDR3 sequence: CASTPTGYSNQPQHF. The DNA for the CDR3 is TGTGCCAGTACCCCGACAGGATATAGCAATCAGCCCCAGCATTTT.

The rearrangement joins TRBV28 to TRBJ2-2; D remains ambiguous. V lost 4 bases and J 4 bases, leaving 10 bases between the germline ends. The CDR3 is 14 residues long. Germline lookup yields CDR1 MDHEN and CDR2 SYDVKM. CDR3 bases: TGTGCCAGCAGTTCTAGGGCTTTCACCGGGGAGCTGTTTTTT. This encodes CASSSRAFTGELFF. Full variable domain (missing parts from reference TRBV28 and TRBJ2-2): DVKVTQSSRYLVKRTGEKVFLECVQDMDHENMFWYRQDPGLGLRLIYFSYDVKMKEKGDIPEGYSVSREKKERFSLILESASTNQTSMYLCASSSRAFTGELFFGEGSRLTVL.

The rearrangement links TRBV27 to TRBJ1-2; possibly TRBD1 for D (5 bases). The CDR3 spans 16 residues. The germline V and J ends were trimmed by 0 bases and 0 bases, with 11 bases remaining between them. In germline, CDR1 is MNHEY, CDR2 SMNVEV (reference sequence). The DNA of the CDR3 is TGTGCCAGCAGTTTATCGCTCGCAGGGACTAACTATGGCTACACCTTC. Translating it yields CASSLSLAGTNYGYTF.

This rearrangement joins TRBV28 to TRBJ2-7; D is uncertain. Germline CDR1 and CDR2: MDHEN and SYDVKM. V lost 3 bases and J 5 bases, leaving 5 bases between the germline ends. There are 11 residues in the CDR3. The CDR3: CASSFSHEQYF. CDR3 nucleotides: TGTGCCAGCAGTTTTTCCCACGAGCAGTACTTC.

The chain combines TRBV27 with TRBJ1-4; TRBD1 aligns across 12 bases. With V trimmed by 5 bases and J by 0 bases, 7 bases remained unmatched. This CDR3 is 18 amino acids long. Germline-derived CDR1 and CDR2 are MNHEY and SMNVEV (reference sequence). The CDR3 bases are TGTGCCAGCAGTAAGCTGGGGACAGGGGGCTCAACTAATGAAAAACTGTTTTTT. This encodes CASSKLGTGGSTNEKLFF.

The sample holds a few counts of this clone. The chain links TRBV29-1 to TRBJ2-7; the D is unclear. The CDR3 covers 12 residues. Germline loops: CDR1 SQVTM, CDR2 ANQGSEA. V was clipped by 7 bases and J by 0 bases, with 10 bases between them. In nucleotides, the CDR3 is TGCAGCGCCCGCGCGGACTCCTACGAGCAGTACTTC. Translated, it gives CSARADSYEQYF.

V usage is TRBV19 and J usage is TRBJ2-7; D not certain. Germline V gene lookup returns CDR1 LNHDA and CDR2 SQIVND (reference sequence). Trimming left V 6 bases short and J 2 bases short, with 14 bases between. The CDR3 is made up of 14 amino acids. CDR3 nucleotide sequence: TGTGCCAGTAGCCCACCCGGCCCCGCCTACGAGCAGTACTTC. Residues: CASSPPGPAYEQYF. The variable domain in full, completed from reference TRBV19 and TRBJ2-7, reads DGGITQSPKYLFRKEGQNVTLSCEQNLNHDAMYWYRQDPGQGLRLIYYSQIVNDFQKGDIAEGYSVSREKKESFPLTVTSAQKNPTAFYLCASSPPGPAYEQYFGPGTRLTVT.

This sequence joins TRBV7-9 and TRBJ1-1, with D possibly matching TRBD1 (6 bases). V was clipped by 0 bases and J by 2 bases, with 10 bases between them. The length of the CDR3 is 15 residues. Looked up from germline, CDR1 is SEHNR and CDR2 is FQNEAQ (reference sequence). CDR3 protein: CASSLAGGLNTEAFF. CDR3 in DNA: TGTGCCAGCAGCTTAGCGGGGGGGCTCAACACTGAAGCTTTCTTT.

The CDR3 nucleotides read TGTGCCAGCATCGCTCCGGACAGGGAGGACACCGGGGAGCTGTTTTTT. Translated, it gives CASIAPDREDTGELFF. V and J are TRBV28 and TRBJ2-2, with TRBD1 matching over 8 bases. This CDR3 is 16 amino acids long. Trimming at V came to 7 bases and at J to 3 bases, leaving 10 bases not matched to a gene. Germline lookup yields CDR1 MDHEN and CDR2 SYDVKM.

The rearrangement joins TRBV19 to TRBJ2-3; 9 positions agree with TRBD1. Germline V CDR1 and CDR2: LNHDA, SQIVND (reference sequence). J gave up 3 bases and V 4 bases, and 5 bases lay outside the gene matches. The CDR3 is 15 residues long. The CDR3 coding sequence is TGTGCCAGTAGTAATTGGACAGGGGTAACAGATACGCAGTATTTT. This sequence encodes CASSNWTGVTDTQYF. The full variable domain, in which reference TRBV19 and TRBJ2-3 provide the parts outside the CDR3, is DGGITQSPKYLFRKEGQNVTLSCEQNLNHDAMYWYRQDPGQGLRLIYYSQIVNDFQKGDIAEGYSVSREKKESFPLTVTSAQKNPTAFYLCASSNWTGVTDTQYFGPGTRLTVL.

This clone occurred a few times. CDR3 in DNA: TGTGCCAGCAGCGTAGGGCAGGCCAGCTCCTACGAGCAGTACTTC. Amino acids: CASSVGQASSYEQYF. The chain is built from TRBV9 and TRBJ2-7; D remains unclear. Germline V gives CDR1 SGDLS, CDR2 YYNGEE. The CDR3 is made up of 15 amino acids. The V end was cut by 0 bases, the J end by 0 bases, with 10 bases between.

This chain joins TRBV13 and TRBJ2-7; 10 positions agree with TRBD2. CDR1 and CDR2 from the germline V gene are PRHDT and FYEKMQ (reference sequence). Trimming cost V 3 bases and J 4 bases; bases outside gene matches: 6. The CDR3 has 15 residues. This CDR3 is CASSLWTSGGYEQYF. In nucleotides, the CDR3 is TGTGCCAGCAGCTTGTGGACTAGCGGAGGGTACGAGCAGTACTTC.

The rearrangement joins TRBV6-5 to TRBJ1-2; 8 nucleotides agree with TRBD1. The V and J ends lost 4 bases and 7 bases, in that order; junction bases with no gene match: 11. The CDR3 loop spans 15 amino acids. Germline loops: CDR1 MNHEY, CDR2 SVGAGI. CDR3 protein: CASSWGTGPAFGYTF. The DNA of the CDR3 is TGTGCCAGCAGTTGGGGGACAGGTCCGGCTTTTGGCTACACCTTC.

This chain links TRBV19 with TRBJ1-1, with D unclear. CDR3 length: 13 residues. Germline V gene data show CDR1 as LNHDA and CDR2 as SQIVND (reference sequence). The V end was cut by 4 bases, the J end by 0 bases, with 6 bases between. DNA for the CDR3: TGTGCCAGTAGTAAGCGGTTGAACACTGAAGCTTTCTTT. Protein: CASSKRLNTEAFF.

The gene calls are TRBV9 and TRBJ2-7; 7 nucleotides match TRBD1. V trimming: 3 bases; J trimming: 3 bases; junction bases outside the gene matches: 12. The CDR3 covers 16 residues. Germline V gene lookup returns CDR1 SGDLS and CDR2 YYNGEE. The CDR3 nucleotides read TGTGCCAGCAGCGCTCATGATGCCGGGACAGTCTACGAGCAGTACTTC. Protein product: CASSAHDAGTVYEQYF.

This clone was seen a few times. The rearrangement joins TRBV7-3 to TRBJ2-1; 7 bases are shared with TRBD2. The germline CDR1 and CDR2 sequences are SGHTA and FQGTGA. The CDR3 totals 15 residues. The ends lost 5 bases at V and 4 bases at J; junction bases unmatched: 8. The DNA of the CDR3 is TGTGCCAGCAGCCCAGGACTAGAGGATTACAATGAGCAGTTCTTC. Translated: CASSPGLEDYNEQFF.

This clone occurred a few times. The gene calls are TRBV11-1 and TRBJ2-5, with TRBD1 as a possible D gene (5 bases). This CDR3 comprises 13 residues. Trimming removed 1 base from V and 5 bases from J, with 8 bases in between. CDR1 SGHAT and CDR2 FQDESV come from the germline V gene (reference sequence). The CDR3 is CASSLGKGETQYF. CDR3 DNA: TGTGCCAGCAGCTTAGGGAAGGGGGAGACCCAGTACTTC.

The chain uses TRBV7-9 and TRBJ2-5, with D perhaps TRBD2 (5 bases). The V gene lost 5 bases and the J gene lost 3 bases, with 10 bases spanning the gap. The CDR3 is 13 amino acids. CDR1 is SEHNR, CDR2 FQNEAQ, per germline (reference sequence). Here the CDR3 reads CASSPPGEETQYF. For the CDR3, the DNA is TGTGCCAGCAGCCCCCCCGGGGAAGAGACCCAGTACTTC.

The gene calls are TRBV19 and TRBJ2-7; D is perhaps TRBD1 (5 bases). V lost 6 bases to trimming and J lost 6 bases, with 21 bases between them. Germline CDR1 reads LNHDA; CDR2 reads SQIVND (reference sequence). CDR3 length: 15 residues. For the CDR3, the DNA is TGTGCCAGTAGATGGGGATCAGAAGGGGTCTCCGAGCAGTACTTC. Translated: CASRWGSEGVSEQYF.

This clone was seen a single time. V gene TRBV28 combines with J gene TRBJ1-1; D is unresolved. The CDR3 totals 13 residues. The germline V gene has CDR1 MDHEN and CDR2 SYDVKM. Trimming shortened V by 7 bases and J by 5 bases, and 14 bases separated the two germline ends. CDR3 in DNA: TGTGCCAGCACCCAGGCGTTCTGGACTGAAGCTTTCTTT. Encoded protein: CASTQAFWTEAFF. Drawing the rest from reference TRBV28 and TRBJ1-1, the complete variable domain is DVKVTQSSRYLVKRTGEKVFLECVQDMDHENMFWYRQDPGLGLRLIYFSYDVKMKEKGDIPEGYSVSREKKERFSLILESASTNQTSMYLCASTQAFWTEAFFGQGTRLTVV.

The chain couples TRBV9 to TRBJ2-5, with D possibly TRBD1 on 6 matching bases. The CDR3 has 16 amino acids. Trimming removed 4 bases from V and 0 bases from J, with 16 bases in between. Germline V gene data show CDR1 as SGDLS and CDR2 as YYNGEE. The CDR3 sequence: CASSPGDTSYQETQYF. The CDR3 coding sequence is TGTGCCAGCAGCCCCGGGGACACTTCGTACCAAGAGACCCAGTACTTC.

The CDR3 here is CASSTKDREKRYEQYF. DNA for the CDR3: TGTGCCAGCAGCACCAAAGACAGGGAGAAGCGCTACGAGCAGTACTTC. The chain employs TRBV28 and TRBJ2-7; 7 bases match TRBD1. Trimming cost V 6 bases and J 3 bases; bases outside gene matches: 14. This CDR3 contains 16 residues. CDR1 MDHEN and CDR2 SYDVKM come from the germline V gene. The full variable domain, in which reference TRBV28 and TRBJ2-7 provide the parts outside the CDR3, is DVKVTQSSRYLVKRTGEKVFLECVQDMDHENMFWYRQDPGLGLRLIYFSYDVKMKEKGDIPEGYSVSREKKERFSLILESASTNQTSMYLCASSTKDREKRYEQYFGPGTRLTVT.

The rearrangement joins TRBV29-1 to TRBJ2-5; TRBD2 matches at 12 bases. The CDR3 is made up of 18 amino acids. The V and J ends lost 0 bases and 0 bases, in that order; junction bases with no gene match: 8. The V gene's germline CDR1 is SQVTM and CDR2 ANQGSEA. The CDR3 is CSVEDPYTSGRNQETQYF. CDR3 coding DNA: TGCAGCGTTGAAGATCCATATACTAGCGGGAGGAACCAAGAGACCCAGTACTTC. Full variable domain (outside the CDR3, taken from reference TRBV29-1 and TRBJ2-5): SAVISQKPSRDICQRGTSLTIQCQVDSQVTMMFWYRQQPGQSLTLIATANQGSEATYESGFVIDKFPISRPNLTFSTLTVSNMSPEDSSIYLCSVEDPYTSGRNQETQYFGPGTRLLVL.

The chain is built from TRBV7-9 and TRBJ2-3, with 12 bases lining up with TRBD2. V was pared by 5 bases and J by 2 bases, with 11 bases of the junction left unmatched. Germline lookup yields CDR1 SEHNR and CDR2 FQNEAQ (reference sequence). This CDR3 has 18 amino acids. In nucleotides, the CDR3 is TGTGCCAGCAGCCGGACTAGCGGGATTACTACACTCACAGATACGCAGTATTTT. Translated: CASSRTSGITTLTDTQYF.

This chain joins TRBV12-5 and TRBJ2-1; D remains ambiguous. CDR1 and CDR2 from the germline V gene are LGHNT and FRNRAP. Trimming removed 7 bases at V and 8 bases at J, with 15 bases between. CDR3 length equals 13 residues. The CDR3 nucleotides are TGTGCTAGTGTAATCCCTCCCCACGATGAGCAGTTCTTC. Translated: CASVIPPHDEQFF.

The gene calls are TRBV19 and TRBJ2-1; maybe TRBD1 (6 bases). Trimming removed 3 bases from V and 5 bases from J, with 20 bases in between. CDR3 length: 17 residues. Looked up from germline, CDR1 is LNHDA and CDR2 is SQIVND (reference sequence). The CDR3 DNA reads TGTGCCAGTAGTATCCTGGGCGTGGGGGCAGGAAACAATGAGCAGTTCTTC. It yields the protein CASSILGVGAGNNEQFF.

This clone was picked up one time. The chain uses TRBV15 and TRBJ2-1; D not certain. CDR3 size: 15 residues. Looked up from germline, CDR1 is LNHNV and CDR2 is YYDKDF (reference sequence). V dropped 1 base and J dropped 9 bases, with 16 bases sitting between them. CDR3 coding DNA: TGTGCCACCAGCAGAGGGGTAGTAACCCGGACTGAGCAGTTCTTC. It codes for CATSRGVVTRTEQFF.

The rearrangement links TRBV28 to TRBJ2-5; D is ambiguous. There are 13 residues in the CDR3. CDR1 and CDR2 from the germline V gene are MDHEN and SYDVKM. V shed 2 bases and J shed 5 bases, with 9 bases lying between them. The CDR3 coding sequence is TGTGCCAGCAGTTTACTTTCTTGGGAGACCCAGTACTTC. It is translated as CASSLLSWETQYF.